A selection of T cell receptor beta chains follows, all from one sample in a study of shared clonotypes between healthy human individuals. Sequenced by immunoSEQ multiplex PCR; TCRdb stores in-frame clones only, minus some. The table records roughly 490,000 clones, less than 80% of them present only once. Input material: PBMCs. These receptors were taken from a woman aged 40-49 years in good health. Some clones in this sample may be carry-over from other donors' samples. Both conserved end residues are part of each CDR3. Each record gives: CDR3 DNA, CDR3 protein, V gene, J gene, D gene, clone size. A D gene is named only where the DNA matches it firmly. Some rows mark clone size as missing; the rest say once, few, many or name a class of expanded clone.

DNA: TGTGCCAGCAGTGGTACCGGGACTACGAATCAGTACTTC; CDR3: CASSGTGTTNQYF; V: TRBV2; J: TRBJ2-7; D: TRBD2; size: few
DNA: TGCGCCAGCAGTGATTCACACCAGAACACTGAAGCTTTCTTT; CDR3: CASSDSHQNTEAFF; V: TRBV10-1; J: TRBJ1-1; D: -; size: few
DNA: TGTGCCAGCAGTTTATTGGAAGGGGGGGGGAGCGCTTTCTTT; CDR3: CASSLLEGGGSAFF; V: TRBV27; J: TRBJ1-1; D: -; size: -
DNA: TGTGCCAGCAGCTTAGTTCAGGGTGAGACCCAGTACTTC; CDR3: CASSLVQGETQYF; V: TRBV11-2; J: TRBJ2-5; D: -; size: -
DNA: TGTGCCTGGAGCATCCGGGGCTCTGGAAACACCATATATTTT; CDR3: CAWSIRGSGNTIYF; V: TRBV30; J: TRBJ1-3; D: -; size: -
DNA: TGTGCCACCAGCAGAGATCGACAGGGAGACCTTGAAGCTTTCTTT; CDR3: CATSRDRQGDLEAFF; V: TRBV15; J: TRBJ1-1; D: TRBD1; size: once
DNA: TGTGCCAGCAGCTTTCAGACCTTGAACACTGAAGCTTTCTTT; CDR3: CASSFQTLNTEAFF; V: TRBV7-8; J: TRBJ1-1; D: -; size: few
DNA: TGCGCCAGCAGCTTTACGATGGGCTCCTACGAGCAGTACTTC; CDR3: CASSFTMGSYEQYF; V: TRBV5-1; J: TRBJ2-7; D: -; size: -
DNA: TGTGCCAGCAGCGTGGGTCCCCAAGAGACCCAGTACTTC; CDR3: CASSVGPQETQYF; V: TRBV9; J: TRBJ2-5; D: -; size: once
DNA: TGTGCCAGCAGTCCCGACGTATCTGCGGGACTTATCAATGAGCAGTTCTTC; CDR3: CASSPDVSAGLINEQFF; V: TRBV27; J: TRBJ2-1; D: -; size: -
DNA: TGCGCCAGCAGCTATCTTCCGGGACAGGGATCCGAAAAACTGTTTTTT; CDR3: CASSYLPGQGSEKLFF; V: TRBV4-1; J: TRBJ1-4; D: TRBD1; size: -
DNA: TGTGCAAGTCGCTTGCGGACACCGCGATTAAATCAGCCCCAGCATTTT; CDR3: CASRLRTPRLNQPQHF; V: TRBV12-2; J: TRBJ1-5; D: -; size: -
DNA: TGCGCCAGCAGCTTAAGGACAGGGGCTAATCGGAATGAGCAGTTCTTC; CDR3: CASSLRTGANRNEQFF; V: TRBV5-1; J: TRBJ2-1; D: TRBD1; size: -
DNA: TGTGCCAGCAGGGTCGGGGGGGCCACATGGTACGAGCAGTACTTC; CDR3: CASRVGGATWYEQYF; V: TRBV28; J: TRBJ2-7; D: TRBD2; size: -
DNA: TGTGCCAGCAGCGTAGCAGGCGCTAATGAAAAACTGTTTTTT; CDR3: CASSVAGANEKLFF; V: TRBV9; J: TRBJ1-4; D: -; size: once
DNA: TGTGCCAGCAGCTTGGCCAGGGGGCTCTATGGCTACACCTTC; CDR3: CASSLARGLYGYTF; V: TRBV5-6; J: TRBJ1-2; D: TRBD1; size: -
DNA: TGCGCCAGCAGTCCACTACAGGGGTCCTATGGCTACACCTTC; CDR3: CASSPLQGSYGYTF; V: TRBV10-1; J: TRBJ1-2; D: TRBD1; size: -
DNA: TGTGCCAGCAGAGCCGGGCTAGCGGGAGGGCCTCTCTCCTACAATGAGCAGTTCTTC; CDR3: CASRAGLAGGPLSYNEQFF; V: TRBV11-2; J: TRBJ2-1; D: TRBD2; size: once
DNA: TGTGCCAGCAGTTACTCGATGCTGGGACAGCCGTCGATCTGGGAGCTGTTTTTT; CDR3: CASSYSMLGQPSIWELFF; V: TRBV6-7; J: TRBJ2-2; D: TRBD1; size: few
DNA: TGTGCCAGCAGTCTAGGCCTCGGGGGCTACGAGCAGTACTTC; CDR3: CASSLGLGGYEQYF; V: TRBV5-6; J: TRBJ2-7; D: -; size: -
DNA: TGTGCCAGCAGCGTAGGGGCGGTGCAAGAGACCCAGTACTTC; CDR3: CASSVGAVQETQYF; V: TRBV9; J: TRBJ2-5; D: -; size: -